Listed below are T cell receptor beta chains from one sample, sequenced in a study of cytomegalovirus exposure and HLA in healthy donors. The table came from immunoSEQ multiplex PCR; TCRdb's copy has only in-frame clones and leaves some out. Here the sample spans about 210,000 clones, over 60% being singletons. Sequenced sample: PBMCs. The receptors derive from a male donor in good health and CMV-seronegative. CDR3s include the opening cysteine and the closing phenylalanine or tryptophan. Each record gives: V gene, J gene, CDR3 protein.

>TRBV28|TRBJ2-7
CASSTRQVRLDEQYF
>TRBV6-6|TRBJ2-1
CASSYLGEQFF
>TRBV27|TRBJ1-5
CAGHQPQHF
>TRBV19|TRBJ2-1
CATRGLNEQFF
>TRBV9|TRBJ1-1
CASSVGQPNTEAFF
>TRBV28|TRBJ2-7
CASNVLGEGIRGSEQYF
>TRBV7-9|TRBJ1-4
CSSSSYRATTNEKLFF
>TRBV7-3|TRBJ2-6
CASSLYSISGANVLTF
>TRBV6-6|TRBJ2-5
CASSYSAGGRETQYF
>TRBV6-4|TRBJ2-1
CASSGGLAGSWFF
>TRBV7-9|TRBJ2-2
CASSPSLDRTGTGELFF
>TRBV29-1|TRBJ2-7
CSVEGVETGQPYEQYF
>TRBV28|TRBJ2-2
CASSPAGTRGGTGELFF
>TRBV2|TRBJ1-4
CASTWDRTNEKLFF
>TRBV18|TRBJ2-4
CASSPPRGIQNIQYF
>TRBV7-2|TRBJ1-2
CASSLGSQGAGGYTF
>TRBV29-1|TRBJ2-7
CSVIHDRGAGGEQYF
>TRBV12-5|TRBJ2-1
CASGLGQGLSNEQFF
>TRBV5-1|NA
CASSSTYEQYF
>TRBV2|TRBJ1-2
CASSEIGRDIGGYTF
>TRBV7-3|TRBJ1-2
CASSPKGGGYGYTF
>TRBV7-8|TRBJ2-7
CASSFGGSSYEQYF
>TRBV28|TRBJ2-7
CASSEKTGGPIPTSAYF
>TRBV27|TRBJ1-5
CASSQTWGDQPQHF
>TRBV9|TRBJ2-1
CASSVAWTANNEQFF
>TRBV6-1|TRBJ2-5
CASRTLAVYQETQYF
>TRBV6-5|TRBJ2-7
CASRGGTGLPYEQYF
>TRBV7-3|TRBJ2-3
CASSTSVGTSGPTDTQYF
>TRBV7-8|TRBJ2-7
CASSPTGGRPYEQYF